This is a list of T cell receptor beta chains from one sample in a study of type 1 and type 2 diabetes patients. TCRdb reprocessed the multiplex PCR reads with MiXCR, giving one entry per CDR3 protein. Of 250,000 to 300,000 distinct CDR3 sequences detected, roughly 50% appear once; the ten largest clones hold roughly 13%. What was sequenced was peripheral blood mononuclear cells (PBMCs). All receptors come from a man between 18 and 35 years old with type 2 diabetes. Both conserved end residues are part of each CDR3. The D gene is left open where the match is weak. Size tells how often a clone was seen (once, few, many) or the class of an expanded clone, and some rows leave it out.

CASRWRGPAPGELFF | TGTGCCAGCAGGTGGAGAGGGCCCGCTCCCGGGGAGCTGTTTTTT | TRBV10-3 | - | - | TRBJ2-2
CATSHGGGYEQYF | TGTGCCACCAGCCATGGGGGGGGCTACGAGCAGTACTTC | TRBV24-1 | - | TRBD2 | TRBJ2-7
CATSLRGQYGEQYF | TGTGCCACCAGCCTCAGGGGGCAATATGGCGAGCAGTACTTC | TRBV15 | - | TRBD1 | TRBJ2-7
CASSQGAGNTNTEAFF | TGTGCCAGCAGCCAGGGGGCCGGGAACACGAACACTGAAGCTTTCTTT | TRBV4-2 | - | - | TRBJ1-1
CASSPGTSGHNEQFF | TGTGCCAGCAGCCCGGGGACTAGCGGACACAATGAGCAGTTCTTC | TRBV7-7 | few | TRBD2 | TRBJ2-1
CASSIVGDTEQYF | TGTGCCAGTAGTATCGTAGGGGACACCGAGCAGTACTTC | TRBV19 | - | - | TRBJ2-7
CASSLGEDRLKYEQYF | TGTGCCAGCAGCTTGGGAGAGGACAGACTAAAATACGAGCAGTACTTC | TRBV7-8 | few | - | TRBJ2-7
CAWSGTGVLAGGEQFF | TGTGCCTGGAGTGGTACAGGCGTGCTAGCGGGAGGGGAGCAGTTCTTC | TRBV30 | few | TRBD2 | TRBJ2-1
CASSHKDGSYEQYF | TGTGCCAGCAGCCACAAGGACGGATCCTACGAGCAGTACTTC | TRBV6-1 | few | - | TRBJ2-7
CSARSVVYGYTF | TGCAGTGCTAGATCTGTCGTCTATGGCTACACCTTC | TRBV20-1 | - | - | TRBJ1-2
CASSVGGGGGRNEQFF | TGTGCCAGCAGCGTAGGCGGGGGCGGCGGGAGGAATGAGCAGTTCTTC | TRBV9 | - | TRBD2 | TRBJ2-1
CSASGGVRNQPQHF | TGCAGTGCTAGCGGGGGGGTCCGCAATCAGCCCCAGCATTTT | TRBV20-1 | - | - | TRBJ1-5
CATQGGYEQYF | TGTGCGACACAGGGAGGGTACGAGCAGTACTTC | TRBV30 | many | - | TRBJ2-7
CSAREDRWDSPLHF | TGCAGTGCTAGGGAAGACAGGTGGGATTCACCCCTCCACTTT | TRBV20-1 | - | - | TRBJ1-6
CASSTAGSPNTGELFF | TGTGCCAGCAGCACCGCAGGATCTCCGAACACCGGGGAGCTGTTTTTT | TRBV9 | few | - | TRBJ2-2
CSARLDRGNGYTF | TGCAGTGCTAGGCTGGACAGGGGCAATGGCTACACCTTC | TRBV20-1 | few | TRBD1 | TRBJ1-2
CASSIGTGRQPQHF | TGTGCCAGTAGTATCGGGACAGGGCGTCAGCCCCAGCATTTT | TRBV19 | - | TRBD1 | TRBJ1-5
CSVSTGEGYTF | TGCAGCGTATCGACAGGGGAAGGCTACACCTTC | TRBV29-1 | few | TRBD1 | TRBJ1-2